Here is one T cell receptor beta chain with its context. As yet, its antigen is unknown. The data originate from a study of a mutant IDH1 vaccine in newly diagnosed glioma. Study background: Either 4-6 weeks after radiotherapy alone or alongside temozolomide, vaccination was begun. Earlier care involved radiotherapy, temozolomide, or both, and the majority received both.

TCRdb's copy holds only in-frame clones and misses some; the assay was immunoSEQ multiplex PCR. The sample shows over 80,000 clones, approximately 75% of them seen only once. As for time point: week 47, end of study. It was 300 ug of mutant IDH1 20-mer peptide that made up each vaccine dose, given with topical imiquimod. Germline V gene sequence: CDR1 LGHNA, CDR2 YSLEER. There are 16 residues in the CDR3. Trimming at V came to 0 bases and at J to 7 bases, leaving 7 bases not matched to a gene. Overall study findings and caveats: Vaccine-induced responses were seen in under 95% of patients, spanning several MHC alleles.

The sample was PBMCs, taken from a glioma patient whose treatment included an IDH1 peptide vaccine. This chain joins TRBV4-3 and TRBJ1-4, with 8 bases lining up with TRBD1. The sequence came from a man in his forties with glioma. CDR3 sequence reads: CASSQEGGRGPEKLFF. The CDR3 DNA reads TGCGCCAGCAGCCAAGAGGGTGGCAGGGGGCCTGAAAAACTGTTTTTT.